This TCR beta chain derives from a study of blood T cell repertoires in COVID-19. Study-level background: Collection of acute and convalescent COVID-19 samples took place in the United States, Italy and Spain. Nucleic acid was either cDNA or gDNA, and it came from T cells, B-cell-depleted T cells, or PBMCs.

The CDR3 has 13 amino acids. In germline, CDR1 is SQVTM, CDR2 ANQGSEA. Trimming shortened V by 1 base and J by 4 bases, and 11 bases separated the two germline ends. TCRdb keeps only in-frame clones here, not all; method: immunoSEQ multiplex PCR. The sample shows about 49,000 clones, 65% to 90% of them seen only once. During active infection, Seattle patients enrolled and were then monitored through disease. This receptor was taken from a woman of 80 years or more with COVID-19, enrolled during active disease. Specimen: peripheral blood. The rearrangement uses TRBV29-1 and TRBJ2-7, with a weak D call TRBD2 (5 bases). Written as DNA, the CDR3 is TGCAGCGTTGAAGTTCGGGGAACTTACGAGCAGTACTTC. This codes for CSVEVRGTYEQYF.